What follows describes a single T cell receptor (beta chain). Its matching antigen is unknown. The assay was immunoSEQ multiplex PCR, and TCRdb's table has in-frame clones only and misses some. The profile covers 70,000 to 100,000 clones, with about nine tenths appearing a single time and about 2% taken by the ten largest. The entry originates in a study of OX40 agonist ivuxolimab in advanced cancers. V was cut by 4 bases and J by 2 bases, with 17 bases left in between. This CDR3 is 16 amino acids long. Germline-derived CDR1 and CDR2 are MNHNS and SASEGT. Study outcomes and limitations: In general, CD8+ T cells held more expanded clones than CD4+ did, on average. Circulating CD4+ and CD8+ T cells showed clonal expansion by week 6 at 0.1 to 3.0 mg/kg.

This chain joins TRBV6-1 and TRBJ2-5; D is undetermined. Sequences were derived from CD4+ or CD8+ T cells sorted from blood, sampled in a trial of the OX40 agonist ivuxolimab. The TCR was taken from an adult with an advanced solid tumor such as melanoma, head and neck, liver or kidney cancer. CDR3 sequence (DNA): TGTGCCAGCAGTGTTAAGGGCGGCAGATCGCAAGAGACCCAGTACTTC. Translated, it gives CASSVKGGRSQETQYF.